What follows are 32 T cell receptor beta chains derived from one specimen sequenced in a study of cytomegalovirus exposure and HLA in healthy donors. PCR primers comprised 60 Vbeta and 13 Jbeta primers. Method: immunoSEQ multiplex PCR; TCRdb's copy keeps in-frame clones and lacks some. The repertoire has around 170,000 clones, just under 80% of them found once; the top ten carry less than 2%. Sequenced sample: PBMCs. The receptors were gathered from a woman aged 25 to 39 in good health and CMV-seronegative.

A single count supports this clone. V gene TRBV6-5 combines with J gene TRBJ1-2, with 8 bases identical to TRBD1. Germline loops: CDR1 MNHEY, CDR2 SVGAGI. The CDR3 totals 13 residues. V dropped 5 bases and J dropped 8; count of bases not matched to a gene: 7. The CDR3 sequence: CASSPQGARGYTF. CDR3 in DNA: TGTGCCAGCAGTCCTCAGGGGGCCAGGGGCTACACCTTC.

This clone was recorded a few times. The V gene is TRBV5-1, the J gene TRBJ2-7, with 8 positions matching TRBD1. The CDR3 extends over 16 amino acids. The V segment lost 0 bases and the J segment 5 bases; nucleotides outside the gene matches: 10. CDR1 is SGHRS, CDR2 YFSETQ, per germline. The DNA for the CDR3 is TGCGCCAGCAGCTTGGCACCGACAGGGGTGAGCGACGAGCAGTACTTC. It specifies CASSLAPTGVSDEQYF.

This clone was counted a single time. Other DNA variants within this sample encode the same CDR3. The chain links TRBV19 to TRBJ2-2; D gene ambiguous. The CDR3 totals 14 residues. Germline-derived CDR1 and CDR2 are LNHDA and SQIVND (reference sequence). Trimming took off 3 bases at V and 2 bases at J, with 7 bases between the two ends. CDR3 coding DNA: TGTGCCAGTAGTATTGAACTCAACACCGGGGAGCTGTTTTTT. The encoded protein is CASSIELNTGELFF.

CDR3 sequence (DNA): TGTGCCAGCACCCTCCCCGGGACTCAGTCCTACGAGCAGTACTTC. The encoded protein is CASTLPGTQSYEQYF. The chain employs TRBV5-4 and TRBJ2-7, with D possibly matching TRBD2 (6 bases). The CDR3 totals 15 residues. The germline V gene has CDR1 SGHNT and CDR2 YYREEE (reference sequence). V lost 6 bases to trimming and J lost 1 base, with 17 bases between them.

The chain uses TRBV6-5 and TRBJ1-2; 8 bases agree with TRBD1. There are 12 residues in the CDR3. V dropped 6 bases and J dropped 7; count of bases not matched to a gene: 4. Germline CDR1 MNHEY, CDR2 SVGAGI. In DNA, the CDR3 is TGTGCCAGCAGGACAGGGGTTGGTGGCTACACCTTC. Translation: CASRTGVGGYTF.

The chain uses TRBV6-5 and TRBJ1-2, with a weak D call TRBD1 (5 bases). The germline V gene encodes CDR1 MNHEY and CDR2 SVGAGI. Trimming stripped 7 bases from V and 2 bases from J, with 11 bases between. The CDR3 sequence is 13 residues long. The CDR3 DNA reads as TGTGCCAGCAAAAGGCGGGGCAACTATGGCTACACCTTC. It is translated as CASKRRGNYGYTF.

This clone was observed once. The rearrangement links TRBV7-9 to TRBJ2-3; D not resolved. Germline values: CDR1 SEHNR, CDR2 FQNEAQ (reference sequence). The CDR3 length is 12 residues. V was cut by 5 bases and J by 5 bases, with 8 bases left in between. For the CDR3, the DNA is TGTGCCAGCAGCATTAGCCGAGATACGCAGTATTTT. It yields the protein CASSISRDTQYF.

V is TRBV5-6 and J is TRBJ2-3; the D gene is possibly TRBD2 (6 bases). V was clipped by 5 bases and J by 0 bases, with 10 bases between them. The CDR3 totals 14 residues. Germline V gene data show CDR1 as SGHDT and CDR2 as YYEEEE. The CDR3 sequence: CASSAGTSTDTQYF. CDR3 coding DNA: TGTGCCAGCAGTGCCGGGACTAGCACAGATACGCAGTATTTT.

This chain links TRBV7-9 with TRBJ1-2; the D gene is possibly TRBD1 (5 bases). The CDR3 has 15 amino acids. CDR1 is SEHNR, CDR2 FQNEAQ, per germline (reference sequence). The V and J ends lost 5 bases and 6 bases respectively, with 19 bases between them. The CDR3 region has the DNA TGTGCCAGCAGCCCCCAACGTTTATGGGGGGATGGCTACACCTTC. This codes for CASSPQRLWGDGYTF.

V is TRBV7-3 and J is TRBJ1-2, with a weak D call TRBD1 (6 bases). CDR3 length equals 13 residues. The V end was cut by 5 bases, the J end by 4 bases, with 11 bases between. CDR1 is SGHTA and CDR2 is FQGTGA in the germline V gene. The DNA for the CDR3 is TGTGCCAGCAGCATGTCGGACAGCTATGGCTACACCTTC. It translates to CASSMSDSYGYTF.

This clone was counted a few times. The chain uses TRBV9 and TRBJ2-1; perhaps TRBD1 as D (6 bases). Germline V gene data show CDR1 as SGDLS and CDR2 as YYNGEE. This CDR3 is built from 14 residues. Trimming shortened V by 3 bases and J by 0 bases, and 7 bases separated the two germline ends. CDR3: CASSATGSYNEQFF. DNA for the CDR3: TGTGCCAGCAGCGCGACAGGCTCCTACAATGAGCAGTTCTTC.

The CDR3 is CASSQGFRTGQGAYEQYF. Here the CDR3 DNA reads TGCGCCAGCAGCCAAGGGTTCCGGACGGGACAGGGAGCCTACGAGCAGTACTTC. The chain recombines TRBV4-3 with TRBJ2-7; 9 bases align to TRBD1. CDR1 LGHNA and CDR2 YSLEER come from the germline V gene. The CDR3 covers 18 residues. After removal of 1 base from V and 2 bases from J, the junction contained 12 bases not matched to a gene.

The J gene is TRBJ1-1, the V gene TRBV7-2, with D perhaps matching TRBD1 (5 bases). Trimming removed 7 bases at V and 6 bases at J, with 15 bases between. Germline lookup yields CDR1 SGHTA and CDR2 FQGNSA. This CDR3 is 13 amino acids long. The CDR3 nucleotides are TGTGCCAGCACCCTGGGACTTTCCGCTGAAGCTTTCTTT. Its protein is CASTLGLSAEAFF.

This clone was counted only a few times. The CDR3 DNA is TGTGCCAGCAGCTTAGGACCAACAGGGGCCTACAATGAGCAGTTCTTC. Encoded protein: CASSLGPTGAYNEQFF. The rearrangement joins TRBV11-2 to TRBJ2-1; 7 nucleotides line up with TRBD1. CDR3 length: 16 amino acids. Per germline, CDR1 SGHAT and CDR2 FQNNGV. The junction had 5 bases not matched to a gene; V was cut back by 1 base and J by 2 bases.

The rearrangement uses TRBV19 and TRBJ1-5; D ambiguous. Per the germline V gene, CDR1 is LNHDA and CDR2 is SQIVND (reference sequence). This CDR3 has 15 residues. Deletions cut 8 bases from V and 3 bases from J, with 17 bases between. The CDR3 here is CASRGFGRPNQPQHF. The CDR3 nucleotides are TGTGCCAGTCGGGGATTCGGCAGACCCAATCAGCCCCAGCATTTT.

The chain joins TRBV29-1 to TRBJ1-4, with TRBD1 matching over 9 bases. The CDR3 consists of 11 residues. After removal of 2 bases from V and 13 bases from J, the junction contained 2 bases not matched to a gene. Germline CDR1 is SQVTM and CDR2 is ANQGSEA. CDR3 amino acids: CSVERQGGLFF. The CDR3 bases are TGCAGCGTTGAACGACAGGGGGGACTGTTTTTT. Using reference TRBV29-1 and TRBJ1-4 for the parts outside the CDR3, the full variable domain is SAVISQKPSRDICQRGTSLTIQCQVDSQVTMMFWYRQQPGQSLTLIATANQGSEATYESGFVIDKFPISRPNLTFSTLTVSNMSPEDSSIYLCSVERQGGLFFGSGTQLSVL.

The V call is TRBV6-5, the J call TRBJ1-1; D uncertain. From germline, CDR1 is MNHEY and CDR2 SVGAGI. Deletions cut 5 bases from V and 1 base from J, with 11 bases between. The CDR3 is 14 amino acids. In nucleotides, the CDR3 is TGTGCCAGCAGTCCCGCGGTATCGAACACTGAAGCTTTCTTT. Translated: CASSPAVSNTEAFF.

Only one count was recorded for this clone. The chain couples TRBV7-6 to TRBJ2-3; 8 bases are a match to TRBD2. Trimming cost V 4 bases and J 3 bases; bases outside gene matches: 9. The CDR3 runs to 16 residues. Germline values: CDR1 SGHVS, CDR2 FNYEAQ. The CDR3 loop is CASSSPPGTRTDTQYF. The CDR3 DNA reads TGTGCCAGCAGCTCCCCGCCGGGGACTAGGACAGATACGCAGTATTTT.

The chain carries TRBV7-2 and TRBJ1-2; tentative D call: TRBD1 (6 bases). V was cut by 5 bases and J by 4 bases, with 20 bases left in between. This CDR3 is built from 16 residues. In germline, CDR1 is SGHTA, CDR2 FQGNSA. The CDR3 reads CASSLGGGQGGYGYTF. The DNA for the CDR3 is TGTGCCAGCAGCCTAGGCGGGGGGCAGGGTGGCTATGGCTACACCTTC.

CDR3 region: CASSLQGYQPQHF. The CDR3 region has the DNA TGCGCCAGCAGCCTTCAGGGGTATCAGCCCCAGCATTTT. The chain has TRBV4-1 and TRBJ1-5; possible D gene TRBD1, 6 bases. Germline loops: CDR1 MGHRA, CDR2 YSYEKL. V was trimmed by 4 bases and J by 5 bases, leaving 9 bases between them. The CDR3 consists of 13 residues.

This chain connects TRBV5-1 to TRBJ2-5; 8 positions match TRBD1. Germline V gives CDR1 SGHRS, CDR2 YFSETQ. This CDR3 comprises 15 residues. V gave up 0 bases and J gave up 5 bases; unmatched junction bases: 6. CDR3 region: CASSLAGGFGETQYF. The CDR3 DNA reads as TGCGCCAGCAGCTTGGCAGGGGGCTTCGGGGAGACCCAGTACTTC.

This chain uses TRBV5-4 with TRBJ1-2; possible D gene TRBD1, 5 bases. There are 15 residues in the CDR3. Germline values: CDR1 SGHNT, CDR2 YYREEE (reference sequence). V dropped 3 bases and J dropped 2 bases, with 14 bases sitting between them. CDR3 region: CASSWGGEVNYGYTF. Here the CDR3 DNA reads TGTGCCAGCAGCTGGGGAGGGGAGGTGAACTATGGCTACACCTTC.

This clone came up once. The chain uses TRBV4-1 and TRBJ1-1; TRBD1 agrees at 12 bases. This CDR3 comprises 15 residues. Germline trimming cut 4 bases from V and 4 bases from J; bases unmatched to any gene: 4. Germline V CDR1 and CDR2: MGHRA, YSYEKL. The CDR3 DNA reads as TGCGCCAGCAGCCGACGGGACAGGGGGCCCACTGAAGCTTTCTTT. It yields the protein CASSRRDRGPTEAFF.

V usage is TRBV10-3 and J usage is TRBJ1-4; no clear D gene. The length of the CDR3 is 15 residues. The V gene's germline CDR1 is ENHRY and CDR2 SYGVKD. V lost 0 bases, J lost 7 bases, and 12 bases lay in between. The CDR3 is CAISESRGNREKLFF. CDR3 bases: TGTGCCATCAGTGAGTCCCGGGGAAATCGTGAAAAACTGTTTTTT.

The gene calls are TRBV5-8 and TRBJ2-2; D ambiguous. V lost 1 base and J 1 base, leaving 8 bases between the germline ends. Germline-derived CDR1 and CDR2 are SGHTS and YDEGEE. The CDR3 spans 15 residues. The CDR3 DNA follows: TGTGCCAGCAGCTTGAGAGGAATGAACACCGGGGAGCTGTTTTTT. Protein: CASSLRGMNTGELFF.

This chain connects TRBV4-2 to TRBJ2-7; 7 nucleotides agree with TRBD2. The CDR3 totals 16 residues. The germline V gene encodes CDR1 LGHNA and CDR2 YNFKEQ. V shed 0 bases, J shed 3 bases, and the junction held 8 bases outside the gene matches. CDR3 nucleotide sequence: TGTGCCAGCAGCCAAGATCTGGGAACTAGCGACTACGAGCAGTACTTC. Its translation is CASSQDLGTSDYEQYF.

The chain uses TRBV9 and TRBJ2-3; 12 nucleotides line up with TRBD2. Germline CDR1 is SGDLS and CDR2 is YYNGEE. Losses at the gene ends were 1 base for V and 3 bases for J; bases not matched to a gene: 9. The CDR3 loop spans 18 amino acids. CDR3 sequence: CASSVLAGGPGVTDTQYF. CDR3 DNA: TGTGCCAGCAGCGTACTAGCGGGGGGGCCGGGAGTAACAGATACGCAGTATTTT.

The genes are TRBV2 and TRBJ2-2; TRBD1 matches at 7 bases. Germline V gives CDR1 SNHLY, CDR2 FYNNEI. The CDR3 has 15 amino acids. With V trimmed by 6 bases and J by 0 bases, 4 bases remained unmatched. The CDR3 nucleotides are TGTGCCAGCAGGCCGCAGGGGGCGAACACCGGGGAGCTGTTTTTT. Translation gives CASRPQGANTGELFF.

The chain employs TRBV29-1 and TRBJ1-2, with D hard to call. The CDR3 covers 12 residues. From germline, CDR1 is SQVTM and CDR2 ANQGSEA. V dropped 4 bases and J dropped 4 bases, with 10 bases sitting between them. Here the CDR3 reads CSVGRPLYGYTF. DNA of the CDR3: TGCAGCGTTGGCAGGCCGCTCTATGGCTACACCTTC.

The gene calls are TRBV5-1 and TRBJ2-6; D might be TRBD2 (5 bases). This CDR3 region has 16 residues. V lost 1 base and J lost 2, with 10 bases in between. The germline V gene encodes CDR1 SGHRS and CDR2 YFSETQ. CDR3 amino acids: CASSLLGSTGANVLTF. In nucleotides, the CDR3 is TGCGCCAGCAGCTTGTTAGGGAGTACTGGGGCCAACGTCCTGACTTTC.

The chain carries TRBV27 and TRBJ2-2, with D maybe TRBD2 (5 bases). The CDR3 loop spans 16 amino acids. CDR1 MNHEY and CDR2 SMNVEV come from the germline V gene (reference sequence). Trimming removed 3 bases at V and 3 bases at J, with 14 bases between. The CDR3 loop reads CASSFSAPRYTGELFF. CDR3 bases: TGTGCCAGCAGTTTTAGCGCCCCCCGATACACCGGGGAGCTGTTTTTT.

The rearrangement uses TRBV29-1 and TRBJ1-5; 8 nucleotides line up with TRBD1. The CDR3 is 14 amino acids. In germline, CDR1 is SQVTM, CDR2 ANQGSEA. Trimming at V came to 3 bases and at J to 3 bases, leaving 4 bases not matched to a gene. CDR3 residues: CSVEGTGFNQPQHF. In DNA, the CDR3 is TGCAGCGTTGAGGGGACAGGTTTCAATCAGCCCCAGCATTTT.